This T cell receptor beta chain appears in the sequencing data of a study of cytomegalovirus exposure and HLA in healthy donors. Study-wide points: A later analysis showed HLA-associated TCR beta chains outstripping equally common others in clonal expansion.

CDR3 length: 12 amino acids. The V and J ends lost 4 bases and 2 bases respectively, with 5 bases between them. The V gene's germline CDR1 is SGDLS and CDR2 YYNGEE. On this clone: Antigen: not known.

PCR involved 60 Vbeta and 13 Jbeta primers. Sequenced by immunoSEQ multiplex PCR; TCRdb stores in-frame clones only, minus some. The sample lists roughly 98,000 clones, about four fifths seen once, with around 3.1% in the top ten. Among the donors, all were healthy bone marrow donors. The genes are TRBV9 and TRBJ2-3; D is unclear. The source material was PBMCs. The sequence came from a female donor in good health and CMV-seropositive. CDR3 region: CASSSHTDTQYF. For the CDR3, the DNA is TGTGCCAGCAGCAGCCACACAGATACGCAGTATTTT. The full variable domain, rest sourced from reference TRBV9 and TRBJ2-3, is DSGVTQTPKHLITATGQRVTLRCSPRSGDLSVYWYQQSLDQGLQFLIQYYNGEERAKGNILERFSAQQFPDLHSELNLSSLELGDSALYFCASSSHTDTQYFGPGTRLTVL.